These T cell receptor beta chains were read from a single sample in a study of T cell repertoires in cytomegalovirus infection. TCRdb re-called the reads through MiXCR, storing one row per CDR3 protein. The table includes some 400,000 distinct CDR3 sequences, 15% to 20% detected once. Sequenced sample: PBMCs. These receptors came from a human donor in good health (CMV status not recorded). Some clones in this sample may be carry-over from other donors' samples. The CDR3 runs from the conserved cysteine through the conserved F or W. Fields, in order: J gene, clone size, V gene, D gene, CDR3 DNA, CDR3 protein. The D gene is left open where the match is weak. Expanded clones are given a class, and other clones once, few, many or no size at all.

TRBJ1-2 . TRBV20-1 TRBD1 TGCAGTGCTATAGGGACAGATTGGGGCTATGGCTACACCTTC CSAIGTDWGYGYTF
TRBJ2-6 many TRBV7-2 . TGTGCCAGCAGCGGGAGGACAGTCAGCTCTGGGGCCAACGTCCTGACTTTC CASSGRTVSSGANVLTF
TRBJ2-1 . TRBV12-3/TRBV12-4 . TGTGCCAGCAGTTTTCGTCTATTACTCAATGAGCAGTTCTTC CASSFRLLLNEQFF
TRBJ1-5 few TRBV4-2 . TGTGCCAGCAGCCAAGGCCGGGACACGGGGATTTATCAGCCCCAGCATTTT CASSQGRDTGIYQPQHF
TRBJ1-1 few TRBV15 TRBD1 TGTGCCACCAGCCGGGGACAGTATGGGGTGAACACTGAAGCTTTCTTT CATSRGQYGVNTEAFF
TRBJ2-5 few TRBV29-1 . TGCAGCGTTTTACCTGTTGGGGAGACCCAGTACTTC CSVLPVGETQYF
TRBJ2-1 few TRBV29-1 TRBD2 TGCAGCGCCAGACTAGCGGTACCCTACAATGAGCAGTTCTTC CSARLAVPYNEQFF
TRBJ1-5 few TRBV19 . TGTGCCAGTAGTATGGGGCGGACCAGGCGGCAGCCCCAGCATTTT CASSMGRTRRQPQHF
TRBJ2-3 . TRBV5-6 TRBD1 TGTGCCAGCAGCTTGGCGGGACAGCCTTCCAAGACGCAGTATTTT CASSLAGQPSKTQYF
TRBJ2-7 many TRBV7-8 . TGTGCCAGCAGCTTAGCGCGGCTCCCCCTCGAGCAGTACTTC CASSLARLPLEQYF